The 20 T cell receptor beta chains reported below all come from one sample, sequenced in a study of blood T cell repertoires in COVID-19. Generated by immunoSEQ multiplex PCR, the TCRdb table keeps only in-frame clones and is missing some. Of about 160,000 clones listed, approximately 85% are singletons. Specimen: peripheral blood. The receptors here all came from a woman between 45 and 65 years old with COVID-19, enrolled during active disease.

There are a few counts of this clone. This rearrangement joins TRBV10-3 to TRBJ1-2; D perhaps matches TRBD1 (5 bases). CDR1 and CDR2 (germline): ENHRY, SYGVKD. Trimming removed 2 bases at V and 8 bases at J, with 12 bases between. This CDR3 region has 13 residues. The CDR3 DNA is TGTGCCATCAGTGAGACCTTGACAGAAGGCTACACCTTC. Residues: CAISETLTEGYTF.

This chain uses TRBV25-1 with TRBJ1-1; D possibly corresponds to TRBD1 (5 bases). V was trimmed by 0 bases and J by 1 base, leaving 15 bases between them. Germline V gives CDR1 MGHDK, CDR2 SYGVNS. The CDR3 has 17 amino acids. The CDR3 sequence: CASSEYRGRHENTEAFF. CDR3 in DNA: TGTGCCAGCAGTGAATATAGGGGCCGGCACGAGAACACTGAAGCTTTCTTT.

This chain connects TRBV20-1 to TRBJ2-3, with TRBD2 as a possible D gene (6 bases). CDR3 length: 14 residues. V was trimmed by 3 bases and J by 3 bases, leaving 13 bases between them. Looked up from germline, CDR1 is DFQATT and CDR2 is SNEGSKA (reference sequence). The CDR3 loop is CSASDSGGTDTQYF. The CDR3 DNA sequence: TGCAGTGCTAGTGATAGCGGTGGTACAGATACGCAGTATTTT.

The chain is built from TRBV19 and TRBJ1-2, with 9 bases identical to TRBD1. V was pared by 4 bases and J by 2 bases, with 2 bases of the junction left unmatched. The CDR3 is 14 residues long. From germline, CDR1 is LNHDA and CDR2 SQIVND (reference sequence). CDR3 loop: CASSTGQGNYGYTF. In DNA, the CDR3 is TGTGCCAGTAGTACCGGACAGGGGAACTATGGCTACACCTTC. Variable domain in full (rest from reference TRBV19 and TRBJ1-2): DGGITQSPKYLFRKEGQNVTLSCEQNLNHDAMYWYRQDPGQGLRLIYYSQIVNDFQKGDIAEGYSVSREKKESFPLTVTSAQKNPTAFYLCASSTGQGNYGYTFGSGTRLTVV.

The DNA of the CDR3 is TGTGCCAGCAGTTTCTCGACTAGCGGGTGGGGGGAGCTGTTTTTT. Amino acids: CASSFSTSGWGELFF. The gene calls are TRBV27 and TRBJ2-2; 10 bases line up with TRBD2. CDR1 MNHEY and CDR2 SMNVEV come from the germline V gene (reference sequence). This CDR3 contains 15 residues. V shed 3 bases and J 8 bases; nucleotides not matched to a gene: 6.

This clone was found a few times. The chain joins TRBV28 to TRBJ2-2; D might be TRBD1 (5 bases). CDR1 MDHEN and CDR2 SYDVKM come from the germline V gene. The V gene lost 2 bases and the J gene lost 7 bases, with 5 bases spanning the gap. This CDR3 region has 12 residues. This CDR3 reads CASSLGHGELFF. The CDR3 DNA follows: TGTGCCAGCAGTTTAGGACACGGGGAGCTGTTTTTT.

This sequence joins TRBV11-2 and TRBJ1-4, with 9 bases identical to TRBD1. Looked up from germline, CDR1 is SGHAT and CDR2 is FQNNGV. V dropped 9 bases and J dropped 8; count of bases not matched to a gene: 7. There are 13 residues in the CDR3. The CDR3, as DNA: TGTGCCAGTTCACAGGGGGCAAGGGAAAAACTGTTTTTT. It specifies CASSQGAREKLFF.

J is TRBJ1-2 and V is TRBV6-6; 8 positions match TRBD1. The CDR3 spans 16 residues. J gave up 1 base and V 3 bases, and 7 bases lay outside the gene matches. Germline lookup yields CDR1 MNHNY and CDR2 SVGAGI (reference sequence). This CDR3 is CASSYSPGQDNYGYTF. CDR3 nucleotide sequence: TGTGCCAGCAGTTATTCTCCGGGACAGGATAACTATGGCTACACCTTC.

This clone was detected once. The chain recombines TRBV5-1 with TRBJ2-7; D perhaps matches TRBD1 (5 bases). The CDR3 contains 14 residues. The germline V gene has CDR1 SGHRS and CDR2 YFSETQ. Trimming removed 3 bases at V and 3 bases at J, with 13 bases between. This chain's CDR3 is CASSSQTEDYEQYF. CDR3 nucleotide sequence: TGCGCCAGCAGCTCACAGACAGAAGACTACGAGCAGTACTTC.

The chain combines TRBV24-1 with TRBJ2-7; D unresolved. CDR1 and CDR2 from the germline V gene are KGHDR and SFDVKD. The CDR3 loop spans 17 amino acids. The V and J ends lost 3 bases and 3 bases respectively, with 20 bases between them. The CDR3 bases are TGTGCCACCAGTGATCCCTCATCCTACGTGAGCTTCTACGAGCAGTACTTC. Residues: CATSDPSSYVSFYEQYF.

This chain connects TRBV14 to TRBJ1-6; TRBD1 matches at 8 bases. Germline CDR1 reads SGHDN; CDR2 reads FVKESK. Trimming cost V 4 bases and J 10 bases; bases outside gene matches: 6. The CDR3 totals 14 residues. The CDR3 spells CASSPDRVRSPLHF. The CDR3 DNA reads TGTGCCAGCAGCCCGGACAGGGTCCGATCACCCCTCCACTTT.

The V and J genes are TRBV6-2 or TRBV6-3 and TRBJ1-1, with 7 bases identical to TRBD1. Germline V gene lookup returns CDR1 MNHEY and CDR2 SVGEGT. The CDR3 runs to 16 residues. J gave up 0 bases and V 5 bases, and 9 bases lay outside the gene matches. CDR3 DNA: TGTGCCAGCAGTCCGGACAGGTTTTCTTTGAACACTGAAGCTTTCTTT. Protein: CASSPDRFSLNTEAFF.

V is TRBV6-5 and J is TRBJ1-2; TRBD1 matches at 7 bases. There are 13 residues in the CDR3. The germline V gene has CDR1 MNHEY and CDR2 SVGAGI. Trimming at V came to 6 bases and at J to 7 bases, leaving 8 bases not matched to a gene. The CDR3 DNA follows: TGTGCCAGCAGGGATCCCGGACAGGCTGGCTACACCTTC. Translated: CASRDPGQAGYTF.

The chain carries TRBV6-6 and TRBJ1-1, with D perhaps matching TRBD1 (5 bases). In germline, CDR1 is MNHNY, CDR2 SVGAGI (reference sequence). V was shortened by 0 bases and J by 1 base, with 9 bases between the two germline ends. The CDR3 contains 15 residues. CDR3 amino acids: CASSYSSQGNTEAFF. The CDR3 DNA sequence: TGTGCCAGCAGTTACTCGAGCCAGGGGAACACTGAAGCTTTCTTT.

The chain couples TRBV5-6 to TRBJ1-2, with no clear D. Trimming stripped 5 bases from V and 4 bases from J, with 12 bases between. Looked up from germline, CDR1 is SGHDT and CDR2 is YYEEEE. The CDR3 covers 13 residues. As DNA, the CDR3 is TGTGCCAGCAGGCGGGAGAGCTTCTATGGCTACACCTTC. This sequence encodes CASRRESFYGYTF.

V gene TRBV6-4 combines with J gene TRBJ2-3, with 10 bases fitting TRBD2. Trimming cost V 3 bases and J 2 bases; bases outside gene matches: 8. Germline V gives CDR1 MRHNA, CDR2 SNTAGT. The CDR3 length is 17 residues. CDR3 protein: CASSESGAGGTTDTQYF. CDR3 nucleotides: TGTGCCAGCAGTGAATCCGGAGCGGGGGGGACCACAGATACGCAGTATTTT.

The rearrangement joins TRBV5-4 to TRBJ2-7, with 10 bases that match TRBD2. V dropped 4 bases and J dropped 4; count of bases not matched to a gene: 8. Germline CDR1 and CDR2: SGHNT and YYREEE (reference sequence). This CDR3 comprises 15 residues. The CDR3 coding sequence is TGTGCCAGCAGCCCCATCACTAGCGGGGTTTACGAGCAGTACTTC. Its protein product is CASSPITSGVYEQYF.

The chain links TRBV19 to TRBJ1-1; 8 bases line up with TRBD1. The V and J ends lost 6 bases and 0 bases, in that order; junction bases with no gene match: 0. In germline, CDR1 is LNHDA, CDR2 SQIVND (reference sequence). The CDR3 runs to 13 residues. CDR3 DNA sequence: TGTGCCAGTAGGACAGGGGTGAACACTGAAGCTTTCTTT. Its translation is CASRTGVNTEAFF.

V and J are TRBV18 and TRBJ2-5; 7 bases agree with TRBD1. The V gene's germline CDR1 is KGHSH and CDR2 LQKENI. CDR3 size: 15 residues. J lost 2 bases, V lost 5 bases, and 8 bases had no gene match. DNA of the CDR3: TGTGCCAGCTCAACCCGACAGGGTGAGCAAGAGACCCAGTACTTC. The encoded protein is CASSTRQGEQETQYF.

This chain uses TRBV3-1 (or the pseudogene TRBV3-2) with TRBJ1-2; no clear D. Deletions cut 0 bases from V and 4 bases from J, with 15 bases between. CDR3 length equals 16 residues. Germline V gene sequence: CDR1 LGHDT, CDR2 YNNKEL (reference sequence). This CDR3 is CASSQEGLPRSYGYTF. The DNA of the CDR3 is TGTGCCAGCAGCCAAGAAGGACTCCCTAGGAGCTATGGCTACACCTTC.